These 21 T cell receptor beta chains share one sample of origin, sequenced in a study of cytomegalovirus exposure and HLA in healthy donors. The PCR contained 60 Vbeta and 13 Jbeta primers. This table comes from immunoSEQ multiplex PCR, and its TCRdb copy is limited to in-frame clones, with some not included. The listing contains fewer than 200,000 clones. The sample comprised PBMCs. These receptors came from a man aged 25 to 45 in good health and CMV-seronegative.

CDR3 residues: CASSMNRKSLFF. CDR3 coding DNA: TGTGCCAGTAGTATGAATAGAAAATCCCTGTTTTTT. The chain couples TRBV19 to TRBJ1-4; D gene ambiguous. V was trimmed by 3 bases and J by 14 bases, leaving 13 bases between them. CDR1 LNHDA and CDR2 SQIVND come from the germline V gene (reference sequence). CDR3 length: 12 amino acids.

This rearrangement joins TRBV4-1 to TRBJ2-7; D is uncertain. The germline V gene encodes CDR1 MGHRA and CDR2 YSYEKL. The CDR3 has 17 amino acids. Trimming left V 1 base short and J 5 bases short, with 21 bases between. DNA for the CDR3: TGCGCCAGCAGCCAAGGTGCTGCCAGGTCACCGGTGGACGAGCAGTACTTC. Its protein product is CASSQGAARSPVDEQYF.

The chain carries TRBV4-1 and TRBJ2-7, with D possibly matching TRBD2 (6 bases). V lost 2 bases to trimming and J lost 6 bases, with 23 bases between them. There are 17 residues in the CDR3. Looked up from germline, CDR1 is MGHRA and CDR2 is YSYEKL. CDR3 DNA: TGCGCCAGCAGCCAATACGACTCGGGACTTTTAGGATCCGAGCAGTACTTC. This gives the protein CASSQYDSGLLGSEQYF.

This chain connects TRBV30 to TRBJ1-1; D possibly corresponds to TRBD1 (5 bases). V dropped 2 bases and J dropped 7 bases, with 11 bases sitting between them. Germline assignment: CDR1 GTSNPN and CDR2 SVGIG (reference sequence). The CDR3 length is 12 residues. CDR3 bases: TGTGCCTGGAGTCCGGACACCTTTGAAGCTTTCTTT. It is translated as CAWSPDTFEAFF.

This rearrangement joins TRBV5-1 to TRBJ2-3; 14 bases map to TRBD2. CDR1 and CDR2 from the germline V gene are SGHRS and YFSETQ. The CDR3 spans 18 residues. The trim removed 3 bases at V and 1 base at J, leaving 7 bases unmatched. CDR3 amino acids: CASSWRTSGGPGTDTQYF. DNA for the CDR3: TGCGCCAGCAGCTGGAGGACTAGCGGGGGGCCGGGCACAGATACGCAGTATTTT.

The chain has TRBV7-9 and TRBJ1-4; TRBD1 is a possible D gene (5 bases). V lost 0 bases and J 11 bases, leaving 10 bases between the germline ends. The CDR3 has 13 residues. The V gene's germline CDR1 is SEHNR and CDR2 FQNEAQ (reference sequence). CDR3 bases: TGTGCCAGCAGCTTAGCGCTCGGGGGGAAACTGTTTTTT. Its protein is CASSLALGGKLFF.

CDR3 bases: TGTGCCACCCGTGGCGGGGGATATAATTCACCCCTCCACTTT. It translates to CATRGGGYNSPLHF. The chain joins TRBV15 to TRBJ1-6, with D perhaps TRBD1 (5 bases). V lost 8 bases and J 4 bases, leaving 12 bases between the germline ends. The CDR3 extends over 14 amino acids. Germline CDR1 LNHNV, CDR2 YYDKDF (reference sequence). Full variable domain (remainder filled in from reference TRBV15 and TRBJ1-6): DAMVIQNPRYQVTQFGKPVTLSCSQTLNHNVMYWYQQKSSQAPKLLFHYYDKDFNNEADTPDNFQSRRPNTSFCFLDIRSPGLGDTAMYLCATRGGGYNSPLHFGNGTRLTVT.

The chain joins TRBV28 to TRBJ1-2; D gene unclear. Germline lookup yields CDR1 MDHEN and CDR2 SYDVKM. CDR3 length equals 14 residues. V lost 6 bases and J lost 2, with 13 bases in between. CDR3 sequence (DNA): TGTGCCAGCAGGTCAGTTGTCCCCAACTATGGCTACACCTTC. It specifies CASRSVVPNYGYTF.

This sequence joins TRBV7-9 and TRBJ2-7; tentatively, D is TRBD1 (5 bases). Germline CDR1 reads SEHNR; CDR2 reads FQNEAQ (reference sequence). Trimming took off 2 bases at V and 5 bases at J, with 13 bases between the two ends. CDR3 length: 14 residues. CDR3 bases: TGTGCCAGCAGCTTAATCTCAGGGTCCCACGAGCAGTACTTC. This codes for CASSLISGSHEQYF.

This chain uses TRBV5-1 with TRBJ1-3; D ambiguous. The CDR3 contains 16 residues. The V end lost 1 base, the J end lost 4 bases, and 15 bases lay between the germline ends. The germline V gene has CDR1 SGHRS and CDR2 YFSETQ. As DNA, the CDR3 is TGCGCCAGCAGCTTGTCACCGAGGGCTTCAGGAAACACCATATATTTT. It encodes CASSLSPRASGNTIYF.

This chain connects TRBV30 to TRBJ2-7; the D is unclear. Deletions cut 1 base from V and 4 bases from J, with 5 bases between. This CDR3 has 11 amino acids. Germline-derived CDR1 and CDR2 are GTSNPN and SVGIG (reference sequence). This CDR3 is CAWSGAYEQYF. The CDR3 nucleotides are TGTGCCTGGAGTGGGGCGTACGAGCAGTACTTC.

The chain uses TRBV6-5 and TRBJ2-3; a possible D gene is TRBD2 (5 bases). Germline V gene lookup returns CDR1 MNHEY and CDR2 SVGAGI. This CDR3 is built from 16 residues. Trimming left V 2 bases short and J 0 bases short, with 12 bases between. The CDR3 loop is CASSYGGPLSTDTQYF. The CDR3 coding sequence is TGTGCCAGCAGTTACGGAGGCCCCCTTAGCACAGATACGCAGTATTTT.

The chain has TRBV15 and TRBJ1-1, with 12 bases identical to TRBD1. Trimming cost V 8 bases and J 4 bases; bases outside gene matches: 11. Looked up from germline, CDR1 is LNHNV and CDR2 is YYDKDF (reference sequence). This CDR3 has 16 amino acids. The CDR3 reads CATRIGTGGMFTEAFF. In DNA, the CDR3 is TGTGCCACCCGGATCGGGACAGGGGGCATGTTCACTGAAGCTTTCTTT.

The chain carries TRBV14 and TRBJ2-7; D might be TRBD2 (6 bases). V lost 4 bases and J lost 7, with 14 bases in between. CDR1 and CDR2 (germline): SGHDN, FVKESK. The CDR3 contains 13 residues. CDR3 in DNA: TGTGCCAGCAGCCCCAGGTTCGGGGGAGAGCAGTACTTC. This translates into CASSPRFGGEQYF. The full variable domain, in which reference TRBV14 and TRBJ2-7 provide the parts outside the CDR3, is EAGVTQFPSHSVIEKGQTVTLRCDPISGHDNLYWYRRVMGKEIKFLLHFVKESKQDESGMPNNRFLAERTGGTYSTLKVQPAELEDSGVYFCASSPRFGGEQYFGPGTRLTVT.

V is TRBV7-9 and J is TRBJ2-5; possibly TRBD2 for D (6 bases). The CDR3 is 15 amino acids. The germline gives CDR1 SEHNR, CDR2 FQNEAQ (reference sequence). V lost 3 bases to trimming and J lost 7 bases, with 18 bases between them. DNA for the CDR3: TGTGCCAGCAGCTTTCTAGGCGCCGAGGGAGGGACCCAGTACTTC. Its translation: CASSFLGAEGGTQYF.

The rearrangement uses TRBV5-1 and TRBJ1-1; 9 positions agree with TRBD1. CDR1 is SGHRS and CDR2 is YFSETQ in the germline V gene. J gave up 3 bases and V 5 bases, and 5 bases lay outside the gene matches. This CDR3 contains 14 residues. CDR3 in amino acids: CASREQGADTEAFF. The CDR3 DNA reads as TGCGCCAGCAGGGAACAGGGGGCCGACACTGAAGCTTTCTTT.

The chain is built from TRBV9 and TRBJ1-1; D unresolved. The germline V gene encodes CDR1 SGDLS and CDR2 YYNGEE. The V end lost 0 bases, the J end lost 4 bases, and 7 bases lay between the germline ends. The CDR3 consists of 13 residues. The CDR3 bases are TGTGCCAGCAGCGTAGACGAGGGCACTGAAGCTTTCTTT. Its translation is CASSVDEGTEAFF.

The J gene is TRBJ1-2, the V gene TRBV9; tentative D call: TRBD1 (5 bases). The germline V gene encodes CDR1 SGDLS and CDR2 YYNGEE. Trimming shortened V by 2 bases and J by 4 bases, and 12 bases separated the two germline ends. This CDR3 spans 14 amino acids. The CDR3 protein is CASSVGGVSYGYTF. The CDR3 DNA is TGTGCCAGCAGCGTCGGGGGGGTGTCCTATGGCTACACCTTC.

This chain joins TRBV19 and TRBJ1-1; tentative D call: TRBD1 (6 bases). Looked up from germline, CDR1 is LNHDA and CDR2 is SQIVND (reference sequence). Trimming stripped 3 bases from V and 8 bases from J, with 16 bases between. This CDR3 contains 14 residues. CDR3 bases: TGTGCCAGTAGTATGGACAGTCCCGCTTTGGAAGCTTTCTTT. This gives the protein CASSMDSPALEAFF. The full variable domain, its missing parts supplied by reference TRBV19 and TRBJ1-1, is DGGITQSPKYLFRKEGQNVTLSCEQNLNHDAMYWYRQDPGQGLRLIYYSQIVNDFQKGDIAEGYSVSREKKESFPLTVTSAQKNPTAFYLCASSMDSPALEAFFGQGTRLTVV.

The gene calls are TRBV10-3 and TRBJ2-7; maybe TRBD2 (5 bases). There are 14 residues in the CDR3. The V and J ends lost 0 bases and 5 bases respectively, with 11 bases between them. CDR1 and CDR2 (germline): ENHRY, SYGVKD. The CDR3 protein is CAISESLRGNEQYF. The CDR3 nucleotides are TGTGCCATCAGTGAGTCGTTGAGAGGGAACGAGCAGTACTTC.

This chain connects TRBV4-1 to TRBJ1-5; no clear D gene. This CDR3 is 16 amino acids long. Trimming cost V 0 bases and J 4 bases, with 13 bases left between them. The germline V gene has CDR1 MGHRA and CDR2 YSYEKL. The CDR3 DNA reads as TGCGCCAGCAGCCAAGATCATACAGTTCGAAATCAGCCCCAGCATTTT. Translation gives CASSQDHTVRNQPQHF.